The 11 T cell receptor beta chains below all came from one sample that was sequenced in a study of T-cell reconstitution after alpha-beta-depleted transplantation in children. Preparation of the TCRbeta library used unique molecular identifiers. TCRdb used MiXCR to reprocess the PCR reads, holding one entry per CDR3 protein. The sample lists about 500,000 distinct CDR3 sequences; approximately 29% were seen once. Sequencing was performed on PBMCs from the stem cell graft donor, taken from the stem cell graft. These receptors were taken from a human donor who donated a stem cell graft to a child with aplastic anemia.

V is TRBV19 and J is TRBJ1-1, with TRBD1 matching over 11 bases. The CDR3 is made up of 14 amino acids. Losses at the gene ends were 5 bases for V and 6 bases for J; bases not matched to a gene: 5. The germline gives CDR1 LNHDA, CDR2 SQIVND (reference sequence). CDR3 bases: TGTGCCAGTAGTTGGGGACAGGGGGTCGCTGAAGCTTTCTTT. It yields the protein CASSWGQGVAEAFF. Looking up the rest from reference TRBV19 and TRBJ1-1 gives the full variable domain: DGGITQSPKYLFRKEGQNVTLSCEQNLNHDAMYWYRQDPGQGLRLIYYSQIVNDFQKGDIAEGYSVSREKKESFPLTVTSAQKNPTAFYLCASSWGQGVAEAFFGQGTRLTVV.

This clonotype was found a few times. The rearrangement joins TRBV19 to TRBJ2-1; D gene unclear. V lost 5 bases, J lost 0 bases, and 14 bases lay in between. There are 16 residues in the CDR3. CDR1 LNHDA and CDR2 SQIVND come from the germline V gene (reference sequence). CDR3 nucleotides: TGTGCCAGTAGTTTAGTCCGGGTCCTCTCCTACAATGAGCAGTTCTTC. This gives the protein CASSLVRVLSYNEQFF.

The chain has TRBV12-3 or TRBV12-4 and TRBJ2-1; 7 nucleotides align to TRBD1. The CDR3 runs to 15 residues. V lost 6 bases to trimming and J lost 1 base; unmatched junction nucleotides: 6. The CDR3: CASRLRDSSYNEQFF. CDR3 DNA sequence: TGTGCCAGCAGACTACGGGACAGTTCCTACAATGAGCAGTTCTTC.

The chain has TRBV5-5 and TRBJ2-1, with D possibly matching TRBD2 (5 bases). The CDR3 runs to 15 residues. The V end lost 6 bases, the J end lost 1 base, and 14 bases lay between the germline ends. Per the germline V gene, CDR1 is SGHKS and CDR2 is YYEKEE (reference sequence). The CDR3 spells CASTRHGNSYNEQFF. The CDR3 bases are TGTGCCAGCACCCGACACGGGAATTCCTACAATGAGCAGTTCTTC.

The chain combines TRBV7-9 with TRBJ2-5; possible D gene TRBD2, 5 bases. V was clipped by 7 bases and J by 11 bases, with 23 bases between them. The CDR3 has 14 residues. Germline loops: CDR1 SEHNR, CDR2 FQNEAQ (reference sequence). The CDR3 is CASIPPRGASTQYF. CDR3 coding DNA: TGTGCCAGCATCCCTCCCCGGGGAGCGTCAACGCAGTACTTC.

The chain joins TRBV20-1 to TRBJ2-7; tentative D call: TRBD2 (10 bases). The germline gives CDR1 DFQATT, CDR2 SNEGSKA (reference sequence). The CDR3 spans 16 residues. V lost 0 bases and J lost 5, with 20 bases in between. DNA for the CDR3: TGCAGTGCTAGAGAACTAGCGGGACAGGGTAGCGACGAGCAGTACTTC. Its protein product is CSARELAGQGSDEQYF.

The V and J genes are TRBV6-5 and TRBJ2-1, with 12 bases fitting TRBD2. The CDR3 extends over 19 amino acids. With 0 bases clipped from V and 1 base from J, the junction kept 7 bases outside the gene matches. Germline lookup yields CDR1 MNHEY and CDR2 SVGAGI. This CDR3 is CASSYSSLGLAGSYNEQFF. Here the CDR3 DNA reads TGTGCCAGCAGTTACTCTTCCCTGGGACTAGCGGGTTCCTACAATGAGCAGTTCTTC.

This clonotype was picked up a small number of times. This chain joins TRBV9 and TRBJ1-1; perhaps TRBD1 as D (5 bases). V was shortened by 4 bases and J by 9 bases, with 16 bases between the two germline ends. This CDR3 region has 13 residues. The V gene's germline CDR1 is SGDLS and CDR2 YYNGEE. In nucleotides, the CDR3 is TGTGCCAGCAGCTTAAAGGGACGGGGAAAAGCTTTCTTT. This gives the protein CASSLKGRGKAFF.

The V call is TRBV6-1, the J call TRBJ1-5, with 7 bases matching TRBD1. This CDR3 is built from 14 residues. Germline CDR1 MNHNS, CDR2 SASEGT. Trimming removed 3 bases from V and 7 bases from J; junction bases left unmatched: 6. The CDR3 spells CASSDPTGQQPQHF. The CDR3 DNA reads as TGTGCCAGCAGTGACCCGACAGGGCAGCAGCCCCAGCATTTT.

This clonotype was counted between two and nine times. V and J are TRBV30 and TRBJ2-3; D perhaps matches TRBD2 (5 bases). Germline V lookup: CDR1 GTSNPN, CDR2 SVGIG (reference sequence). V lost 2 bases to trimming and J lost 6 bases, with 15 bases between them. The CDR3 consists of 14 residues. CDR3 loop: CAWSISGLFDTQYF. DNA of the CDR3: TGTGCCTGGAGTATATCTGGACTGTTCGATACGCAGTATTTT.

The table lists this clonotype with many counts. J is TRBJ2-3 and V is TRBV25-1; D gene ambiguous. Germline CDR1 MGHDK, CDR2 SYGVNS. V was trimmed by 8 bases and J by 3 bases, leaving 15 bases between them. The CDR3 contains 14 residues. The CDR3 DNA is TGTGCCAGCGCCGCCGCCGTAGGGACAGATACGCAGTATTTT. Translating gives CASAAAVGTDTQYF.